This T cell receptor beta chain was sequenced for a study of control samples from healthy donors and cancer patients. The ends lost 4 bases at V and 1 base at J; junction bases unmatched: 3. In germline, CDR1 is MNHEY, CDR2 SMNVEV (reference sequence). The CDR3 covers 15 residues. Only in-frame clones appear in the TCRdb table, and some are missing; sequencing was by immunoSEQ multiplex PCR. The repertoire holds tens of thousands of clones, over 80% seen once, with 40% to 50% in the top ten. Sequenced input: blood. This chain links TRBV27 with TRBJ2-2, with 7 positions matching TRBD1. This clonotype was obtained from a man between 60 and 75 years old in good health. CDR3 protein: CASSYYRGNTGELFF. In nucleotides, the CDR3 is TGTGCCAGCAGTTACTACAGGGGGAACACCGGGGAGCTGTTTTTT.